A selection of T cell receptor beta chains follows, all from one sample in a study of shared clonotypes between healthy human individuals. Profiling relied on immunoSEQ multiplex PCR, and the TCRdb table lists in-frame clones only, not all of them. The data contain roughly 380,000 clones, just over 95% of them singletons. The specimen was memory CD8+ T cells sorted from blood. These TCRs come from a man aged 25-45 years in good health. The CDR3 runs from the conserved cysteine through the conserved F or W. Each record gives: clone size, V gene, CDR3 protein. Clone size is stated in some rows and not others, as once, few, many or a class when expanded.

.,TRBV28,CASGRAYEQYF
.,TRBV20-1,CSSQGGRTQYF
.,TRBV6-1,CASSEALRQPNEKLFF
.,TRBV19,CAKAGGCEQYF
.,TRBV7-9,CASAGTSGYEQYF
.,TRBV30,CAWSVRGNSPLHF
.,TRBV4-2,CASSQDLELAGRSYEQYF
.,TRBV2,CASRSGTSAYEQYF
once,TRBV5-1,CASSGGLAGVETQYF
.,TRBV28,CASSFQLARPNEQYF
.,TRBV19,CASTGQGLSHSNQPQHF
.,TRBV19,CASSMRSDTQYF
once,TRBV19,CASSILTSAPGELFF
.,TRBV28,CASQNIAKNIQYF
.,TRBV28,CASNQRGAKNIQYF
once,TRBV28,CASRSGNEKLFF
.,TRBV10-3,CAISDDHSGALLEQYF
once,TRBV2,CASTREGLGNTEAFF
.,TRBV6-1,CASSRGGNEKLFF
.,TRBV10-2,CASSGVSPVLVNEQFF
.,TRBV7-9,CASSRTGVYGVGGELFF
.,TRBV2,CASSYRGLSTDTQYF
once,TRBV2,CASGAAAGLSRETQYF
once,TRBV5-4,CASSSGLAGAKGETQYF
once,TRBV27,CASSPGTGGVEQYF
.,TRBV6-1,CASSEYLGQRGSGNTIYF
.,TRBV6-5,CASTMGRDYEQYF
.,TRBV2,CASSLRGRDRVDGYTF
.,TRBV5-8,CASSFGPSTDTQYF
once,TRBV30,CAWNLGSTAEDQPQHF
.,TRBV7-2,CASSRRWSETQYF
.,TRBV6-6,CASSYSGNSPLHF
.,TRBV11-3,CASSWDRGGVGEQFF
.,TRBV9,CASSPRTGPTGELFF
.,TRBV20-1,CSARDWETQYF
once,TRBV18,CASSPLVSAGNTIYF
.,TRBV6-5,CASSPRLGPYEQYF
.,TRBV5-4,CASSSPLALAKNIQYF
.,TRBV19,CASGLDRGGNTIYF
.,TRBV5-3,CARSSSDSTDTQYF
.,TRBV29-1,CSVRDRGRADTQYF